The 27 T cell receptor beta chains below all came from one sample that was sequenced in a study of PD-L1 blockade in urothelial cancer. Assay: immunoSEQ multiplex PCR; the TCRdb copy retains only in-frame clones and omits some. The profile shows over 100,000 clones, 75% to 95% of them singletons. Time point meaning: peripheral blood 6 weeks after treatment start. The input for sequencing was PBMCs, taken around atezolizumab (anti-PD-L1) treatment. The receptors derive from a man aged 55 to 70 with urothelial cancer.

The chain has TRBV11-1 and TRBJ2-1, with TRBD1 identical over 8 bases. The length of the CDR3 is 15 residues. From germline, CDR1 is SGHAT and CDR2 FQDESV (reference sequence). J was trimmed by 2 bases and V by 4 bases; bases with no gene match: 4. CDR3 amino acids: CASSSGGAPYNEQFF. Written as DNA, the CDR3 is TGTGCCAGCAGCTCAGGGGGCGCTCCCTACAATGAGCAGTTCTTC.

This chain uses TRBV7-8 with TRBJ2-7; 11 bases line up with TRBD1. The V segment lost 5 bases and the J segment 6 bases; nucleotides outside the gene matches: 6. This CDR3 region has 14 residues. Germline lookup yields CDR1 SGHVS and CDR2 FQNEAQ. DNA of the CDR3: TGTGCCAGCAGCCCAACCGGGACAGGGGGCGAGCAGTACTTC. This gives the protein CASSPTGTGGEQYF.

Here the CDR3 reads CASTQLDSTFYGYTF. The CDR3 nucleotides are TGTGCCAGCACCCAATTAGACAGCACCTTCTATGGCTACACCTTC. The V gene is TRBV9, the J gene TRBJ1-2, with D perhaps TRBD1 (5 bases). V was cut by 6 bases and J by 4 bases, with 19 bases left in between. Germline CDR1 is SGDLS and CDR2 is YYNGEE. The CDR3 runs 15 residues.

J is TRBJ2-7 and V is TRBV5-4, with D perhaps TRBD2 (5 bases). The CDR3 is 14 residues long. Per the germline V gene, CDR1 is SGHNT and CDR2 is YYREEE (reference sequence). Trimming pared 4 bases from V and 3 bases from J, leaving 14 bases between. The CDR3 DNA is TGTGCCAGCAGCATAGACCCAGGAGGCTACGAGCAGTACTTC. This codes for CASSIDPGGYEQYF.

V and J are TRBV28 and TRBJ2-2, with TRBD2 matching 12 bases. The ends lost 6 bases at V and 4 bases at J; junction bases unmatched: 15. Germline CDR1 MDHEN, CDR2 SYDVKM. This CDR3 has 19 amino acids. CDR3 coding DNA: TGTGCCAGCAGCCCTACCCCCCGACTAGCGGGAGCGGTCACCGGGGAGCTGTTTTTT. The encoded protein is CASSPTPRLAGAVTGELFF.

This chain connects TRBV5-6 to TRBJ1-2, with D perhaps TRBD1 (5 bases). CDR3 length: 14 amino acids. V lost 4 bases to trimming and J lost 2 bases, with 12 bases between them. Per germline, CDR1 SGHDT and CDR2 YYEEEE. Here the CDR3 DNA reads TGTGCCAGCAGCCTGCTGACAGACAACTATGGCTACACCTTC. As protein: CASSLLTDNYGYTF.

This rearrangement joins TRBV13 to TRBJ2-5; 7 nucleotides align to TRBD2. Germline V CDR1 and CDR2: PRHDT, FYEKMQ (reference sequence). Trimming cost V 2 bases and J 5 bases; bases outside gene matches: 11. The CDR3 has 16 amino acids. The CDR3 region is CASSLTVGPAGETQYF. The CDR3 DNA reads TGTGCCAGCAGCTTAACGGTTGGGCCAGCGGGGGAGACCCAGTACTTC.

The gene calls are TRBV13 and TRBJ1-1; a weak D match, TRBD1 (6 bases). Trimming shortened V by 4 bases and J by 2 bases, and 11 bases separated the two germline ends. There are 14 residues in the CDR3. Germline CDR1 PRHDT, CDR2 FYEKMQ (reference sequence). As DNA, the CDR3 is TGTGCCAGCAGCTACCGACAGGTTAACACTGAAGCTTTCTTT. Its translation is CASSYRQVNTEAFF. The entire variable domain, with the rest obtained from reference TRBV13 and TRBJ1-1, is as follows: AAGVIQSPRHLIKEKRETATLKCYPIPRHDTVYWYQQGPGQDPQFLISFYEKMQSDKGSIPDRFSAQQFSDYHSELNMSSLELGDSALYFCASSYRQVNTEAFFGQGTRLTVV.

CDR3 DNA sequence: TGTGCCAGCAGTGAAGTTCGGAACACCATATATTTT. Translation: CASSEVRNTIYF. J is TRBJ1-3 and V is TRBV7-9; D call uncertain. The CDR3 runs 12 residues. Germline CDR1 and CDR2: SEHNR and FQNEAQ (reference sequence). Trimming cost V 6 bases and J 7 bases, with 10 bases left between them.

This sequence joins TRBV6-6 and TRBJ2-3; 7 positions match TRBD1. Trimming at V came to 6 bases and at J to 3 bases, leaving 3 bases not matched to a gene. The length of the CDR3 is 13 residues. Germline CDR1 and CDR2: MNHNY and SVGAGI (reference sequence). The DNA for the CDR3 is TGTGCCAGCAGACCACAGGGGACAGATACGCAGTATTTT. It is translated as CASRPQGTDTQYF.

The sample holds a few counts of this clone. V and J are TRBV6-1 and TRBJ1-1; perhaps TRBD1 as D (5 bases). The CDR3 is 11 amino acids. Germline CDR1 reads MNHNS; CDR2 reads SASEGT. Trimming cost V 8 bases and J 9 bases, with 13 bases left between them. Here the CDR3 reads CASFLQGKAFF. The CDR3 region has the DNA TGTGCCAGCTTCCTCCAGGGAAAAGCTTTCTTT.

The chain joins TRBV6-4 to TRBJ1-6; TRBD1 matches 7 bases. This CDR3 comprises 16 residues. Germline V gene data show CDR1 as MRHNA and CDR2 as SNTAGT. The J segment lost 7 bases and the V segment lost 6 bases, leaving 12 bases of the junction unmatched. The CDR3 bases are TGTGCCAGCAGGGCCAACAGGGGTGTTTCGAATTCACCCCTCCACTTT. This gives the protein CASRANRGVSNSPLHF.

This clone was seen a few times. The rearrangement joins TRBV25-1 to TRBJ1-2, with TRBD1 identical over 8 bases. The CDR3 is made up of 14 amino acids. V lost 6 bases to trimming and J lost 3 bases; unmatched junction nucleotides: 6. Germline V gene sequence: CDR1 MGHDK, CDR2 SYGVNS. The CDR3 loop is CASSHRGMDYGYTF. The CDR3 DNA is TGTGCCAGCAGCCACAGGGGGATGGACTATGGCTACACCTTC.

J is TRBJ2-1 and V is TRBV18; possibly TRBD2 for D (5 bases). Looked up from germline, CDR1 is KGHSH and CDR2 is LQKENI. CDR3 length equals 14 residues. V was pared by 4 bases and J by 6 bases, with 13 bases between. CDR3 nucleotides: TGTGCCAGCTCACGAGGGAGAAAATCCAATGAGCAGTTCTTC. Translating it yields CASSRGRKSNEQFF.

The chain links TRBV2 to TRBJ2-5; weak D call: TRBD2 (5 bases). This CDR3 has 16 amino acids. Trimming removed 0 bases from V and 5 bases from J, with 16 bases in between. Germline CDR1 is SNHLY and CDR2 is FYNNEI. CDR3 loop: CASSEARLLRGETQYF. The CDR3 DNA follows: TGTGCCAGCAGTGAAGCTCGGTTACTCCGCGGGGAGACCCAGTACTTC.

The chain carries TRBV5-8 and TRBJ1-3; D gene ambiguous. V was clipped by 1 base and J by 6 bases, with 11 bases between them. Germline values: CDR1 SGHTS, CDR2 YDEGEE. This CDR3 contains 14 residues. Here the CDR3 DNA reads TGTGCCAGCAGCTTGTATACTCCCTCAAACACCATATATTTT. Its translation is CASSLYTPSNTIYF.

The CDR3 DNA is TGTGCCTGGAGTCCGGGCGGGGCCGCGGCGGGGGAGCAGTACTTC. It is translated as CAWSPGGAAAGEQYF. The chain couples TRBV30 to TRBJ2-7, with D perhaps matching TRBD2 (6 bases). Germline V lookup: CDR1 GTSNPN, CDR2 SVGIG (reference sequence). Trimming shortened V by 2 bases and J by 7 bases, and 21 bases separated the two germline ends. The CDR3 has 15 residues.

The chain links TRBV5-1 to TRBJ2-4, with D tentatively TRBD2 (6 bases). Trimming stripped 6 bases from V and 6 bases from J, with 19 bases between. There are 15 residues in the CDR3. Per germline, CDR1 SGHRS and CDR2 YFSETQ. The CDR3 here is CASTETAGGGNIQYF. The CDR3 DNA reads TGCGCCAGCACCGAGACAGCCGGGGGTGGAAACATTCAGTACTTC.

This clone was picked up a small number of times. The genes are TRBV2 and TRBJ1-2; D remains ambiguous. Trimming stripped 2 bases from V and 6 bases from J, with 7 bases between. The germline V gene encodes CDR1 SNHLY and CDR2 FYNNEI. CDR3 length: 12 residues. CDR3 sequence reads: CASSEFEDGYTF. The CDR3 DNA reads TGTGCCAGCAGTGAATTCGAGGATGGCTACACCTTC. The full variable domain, its missing parts supplied by reference TRBV2 and TRBJ1-2, is EPEVTQTPSHQVTQMGQEVILRCVPISNHLYFYWYRQILGQKVEFLVSFYNNEISEKSEIFDDQFSVERPDGSNFTLKIRSTKLEDSAMYFCASSEFEDGYTFGSGTRLTVV.

The chain links TRBV2 to TRBJ2-5; 8 bases agree with TRBD1. With 5 bases clipped from V and 2 bases from J, the junction kept 7 bases outside the gene matches. Germline V gene sequence: CDR1 SNHLY, CDR2 FYNNEI. This CDR3 spans 15 amino acids. CDR3 nucleotide sequence: TGTGCCAGCAGTCTAGGACAGGGAGGTCAAGAGACCCAGTACTTC. Its translation: CASSLGQGGQETQYF. The full variable domain, completed using reference TRBV2 and TRBJ2-5, is EPEVTQTPSHQVTQMGQEVILRCVPISNHLYFYWYRQILGQKVEFLVSFYNNEISEKSEIFDDQFSVERPDGSNFTLKIRSTKLEDSAMYFCASSLGQGGQETQYFGPGTRLLVL.

This sequence joins TRBV4-2 and TRBJ2-4; 12 bases agree with TRBD2. Germline values: CDR1 LGHNA, CDR2 YNFKEQ. After removal of 4 bases from V and 9 bases from J, the junction contained 4 bases not matched to a gene. The CDR3 contains 14 residues. As DNA, the CDR3 is TGTGCCAGCAGCCCCGGACTAGCGGGATCCATTCAGTACTTC. Its translation: CASSPGLAGSIQYF.

The chain is built from TRBV30 and TRBJ2-7; the match to TRBD2 covers 7 bases. V trimming: 3 bases; J trimming: 4 bases; junction bases outside the gene matches: 3. Germline V gene lookup returns CDR1 GTSNPN and CDR2 SVGIG (reference sequence). This CDR3 contains 12 residues. CDR3 DNA sequence: TGTGCCTGGAGAAGGGAGGGTTACGAGCAGTACTTC. As protein: CAWRREGYEQYF. The whole variable domain, filled in from reference TRBV30 and TRBJ2-7, reads SQTIHQWPATLVQPVGSPLSLECTVEGTSNPNLYWYRQAAGRGLQLLFYSVGIGQISSEVPQNLSASRPQDRQFILSSKKLLLSDSGFYLCAWRREGYEQYFGPGTRLTVT.

The rearrangement links TRBV9 to TRBJ2-1, with TRBD2 matching 8 bases. CDR3 size: 15 residues. After removal of 4 bases from V and 5 bases from J, the junction contained 8 bases not matched to a gene. Per germline, CDR1 SGDLS and CDR2 YYNGEE. CDR3 loop: CASSPGTSIHNEQFF. CDR3 DNA sequence: TGTGCCAGCAGCCCAGGGACTAGTATCCACAATGAGCAGTTCTTC.

The chain uses TRBV19 and TRBJ2-2, with a tentative D call TRBD1 (5 bases). Deletions cut 1 base from V and 1 base from J, with 10 bases between. Germline CDR1 is LNHDA and CDR2 is SQIVND (reference sequence). This CDR3 region has 16 residues. DNA for the CDR3: TGTGCCAGTAGTATAGGGGCTAGGGGGAACACCGGGGAGCTGTTTTTT. It is translated as CASSIGARGNTGELFF.

This clone appeared once. V gene TRBV11-1 combines with J gene TRBJ2-7, with D tentatively TRBD1 (6 bases). Trimming stripped 5 bases from V and 7 bases from J, with 15 bases between. This CDR3 contains 13 residues. The germline gives CDR1 SGHAT, CDR2 FQDESV (reference sequence). This chain's CDR3 is CASSVSGAEEQYF. Here the CDR3 DNA reads TGTGCCAGCAGCGTATCAGGGGCGGAGGAGCAGTACTTC.

The CDR3 DNA sequence: TGCGCCAGCAGCACGAGCGGCGCTAACACCGGGGAGCTGTTTTTT. As protein: CASSTSGANTGELFF. The V call is TRBV5-1, the J call TRBJ2-2, with D perhaps matching TRBD2 (5 bases). Between the trimmed V and J ends, which lost 4 bases and 2 bases, there was a span of 12 bases. This CDR3 is 15 amino acids long. Germline-derived CDR1 and CDR2 are SGHRS and YFSETQ.

The V call is TRBV18, the J call TRBJ1-4; possible D gene TRBD1, 6 bases. The CDR3 contains 14 residues. The germline V gene has CDR1 KGHSH and CDR2 LQKENI. Trimming removed 3 bases from V and 8 bases from J, with 13 bases in between. The CDR3 DNA is TGTGCCAGCTCACCGGGGGCAGTTGGAGAAAAACTGTTTTTT. As protein: CASSPGAVGEKLFF. Based on the CDR3 plus reference TRBV18 and TRBJ1-4, the full variable domain is NAGVMQNPRHLVRRRGQEARLRCSPMKGHSHVYWYRQLPEEGLKFMVYLQKENIIDESGMPKERFSAEFPKEGPSILRIQQVVRGDSAAYFCASSPGAVGEKLFFGSGTQLSVL.